A single sample gave rise to the 5 T cell receptor beta chains below, sequenced in a study of blood T cell repertoires in COVID-19. TCRdb's table, derived via immunoSEQ multiplex PCR, lists solely in-frame clones and lacks some. The sample includes about 520,000 clones, approximately 83% of them seen just once. Source material: peripheral blood. The receptors come from a human donor in a cohort sampled during active COVID-19.

The gene calls are TRBV18 and TRBJ2-7, with 11 bases aligning to TRBD2. Germline assignment: CDR1 KGHSH and CDR2 LQKENI. The length of the CDR3 is 15 residues. The junction had 4 bases not matched to a gene; V was cut back by 6 bases and J by 0 bases. The CDR3 bases are TGTGCCAGCTCCCCTAGCGGGGGGAGCTCCTACGAGCAGTACTTC. This codes for CASSPSGGSSYEQYF.

Concerning this clone: The same CDR3 arises from other DNA sequences in this sample as well. The chain is built from TRBV9 and TRBJ2-3, with D possibly TRBD2 on 7 matching bases. The CDR3 extends over 14 amino acids. Germline V gives CDR1 SGDLS, CDR2 YYNGEE. The V end lost 3 bases, the J end lost 3 bases, and 11 bases lay between the germline ends. CDR3 nucleotides: TGTGCCAGCAGCGCGAGGGGGGGGACAGATACGCAGTATTTT. Translation: CASSARGGTDTQYF.

The chain carries TRBV19 and TRBJ1-1; TRBD1 matches at 10 bases. This CDR3 region has 16 residues. Germline CDR1 reads LNHDA; CDR2 reads SQIVND (reference sequence). V lost 8 bases and J lost 2; bases outside the gene matches: 11. As DNA, the CDR3 is TGTGCCAGTGCCGACAGGGGGCGAGCCCTCAACACTGAAGCTTTCTTT. Protein: CASADRGRALNTEAFF.

In regard to this clone: The same CDR3 is also encoded by other DNA sequences in this sample. In DNA, the CDR3 is TGTGCCAGTAGTAGCACTGGAGACACTGAAGCTTTCTTT. This translates into CASSSTGDTEAFF. The rearrangement links TRBV19 to TRBJ1-1; no firm D call. This CDR3 region has 13 residues. Germline V gives CDR1 LNHDA, CDR2 SQIVND (reference sequence). Deletions cut 4 bases from V and 3 bases from J, with 9 bases between.

This clone was detected once. The rearrangement links TRBV7-2 to TRBJ2-7; D is unresolved. V was shortened by 7 bases and J by 9 bases, with 16 bases between the two germline ends. CDR1 is SGHTA and CDR2 is FQGNSA in the germline V gene. This CDR3 spans 12 amino acids. CDR3 sequence: CASTPAPPGQYF. The DNA of the CDR3 is TGTGCCAGCACCCCCGCCCCCCCGGGGCAGTACTTC.